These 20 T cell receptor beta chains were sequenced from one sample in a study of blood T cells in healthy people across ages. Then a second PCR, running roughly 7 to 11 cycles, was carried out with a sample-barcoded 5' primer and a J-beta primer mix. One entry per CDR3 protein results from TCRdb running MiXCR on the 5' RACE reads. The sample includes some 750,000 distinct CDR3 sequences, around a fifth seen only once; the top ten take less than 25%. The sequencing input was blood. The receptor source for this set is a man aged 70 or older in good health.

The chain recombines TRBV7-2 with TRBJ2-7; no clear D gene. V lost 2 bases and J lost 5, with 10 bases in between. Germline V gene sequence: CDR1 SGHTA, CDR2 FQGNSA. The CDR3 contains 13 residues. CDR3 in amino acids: CASSLQAADEQYF. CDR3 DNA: TGTGCCAGCAGCTTACAGGCTGCCGACGAGCAGTACTTC.

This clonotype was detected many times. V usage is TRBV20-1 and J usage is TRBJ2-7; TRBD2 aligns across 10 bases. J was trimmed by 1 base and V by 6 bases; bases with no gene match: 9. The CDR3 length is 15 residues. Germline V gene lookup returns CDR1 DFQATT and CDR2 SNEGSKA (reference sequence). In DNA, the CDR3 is TGCAGTGCCCTACGGGCTAGCGGGGGTTCCTACGAGCAGTACTTC. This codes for CSALRASGGSYEQYF.

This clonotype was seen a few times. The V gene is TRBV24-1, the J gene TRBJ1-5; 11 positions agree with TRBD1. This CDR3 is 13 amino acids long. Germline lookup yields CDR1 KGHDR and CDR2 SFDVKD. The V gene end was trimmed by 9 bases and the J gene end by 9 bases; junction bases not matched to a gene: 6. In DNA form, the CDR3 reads TGTGCCACCGGGACAGGGGGACATCGGCCCCAGCATTTT. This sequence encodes CATGTGGHRPQHF.

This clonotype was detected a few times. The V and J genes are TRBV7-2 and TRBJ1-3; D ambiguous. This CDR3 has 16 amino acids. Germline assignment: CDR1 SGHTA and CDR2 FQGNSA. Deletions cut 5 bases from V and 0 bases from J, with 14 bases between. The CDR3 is CASSQSAGLSGNTIYF. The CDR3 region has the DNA TGTGCCAGCAGCCAAAGCGCAGGCCTCTCTGGAAACACCATATATTTT. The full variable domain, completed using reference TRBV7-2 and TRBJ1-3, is GAGVSQSPSNKVTEKGKDVELRCDPISGHTALYWYRQSLGQGLEFLIYFQGNSAPDKSGLPSDRFSAERTGGSVSTLTIQRTQQEDSAVYLCASSQSAGLSGNTIYFGEGSWLTVV.

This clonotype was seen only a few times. The CDR3 sequence is CASSPGTASFDGYTF. The CDR3, as DNA: TGTGCCAGCAGCCCCGGGACAGCATCTTTCGATGGCTACACCTTC. V and J are TRBV28 and TRBJ1-2; TRBD1 matches at 7 bases. Per germline, CDR1 MDHEN and CDR2 SYDVKM. The junction had 13 bases not matched to a gene; V was cut back by 6 bases and J by 6 bases. This CDR3 is built from 15 residues.

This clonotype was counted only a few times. The CDR3: CASSGGGDRSYNEQFF. CDR3 nucleotide sequence: TGTGCCAGCAGTGGGGGGGGTGACAGATCATACAATGAGCAGTTCTTC. This chain links TRBV12-3 or TRBV12-4 with TRBJ2-1, with 7 bases that match TRBD2. The CDR3 spans 16 residues. V gave up 5 bases and J gave up 4 bases; unmatched junction bases: 11.

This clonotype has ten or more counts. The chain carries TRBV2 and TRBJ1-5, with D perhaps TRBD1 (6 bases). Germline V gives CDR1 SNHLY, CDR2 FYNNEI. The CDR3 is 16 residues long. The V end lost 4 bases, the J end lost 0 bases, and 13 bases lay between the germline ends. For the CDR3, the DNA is TGTGCCAGCAGTGTCCGGGACACCTATAGCAATCAGCCCCAGCATTTT. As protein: CASSVRDTYSNQPQHF.

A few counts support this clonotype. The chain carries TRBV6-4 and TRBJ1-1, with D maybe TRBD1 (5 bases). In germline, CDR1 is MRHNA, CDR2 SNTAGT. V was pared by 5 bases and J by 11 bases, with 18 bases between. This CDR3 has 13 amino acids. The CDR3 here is CASSPNAGLGAFF. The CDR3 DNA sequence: TGTGCCAGCAGTCCCAACGCAGGGTTGGGGGCTTTCTTT.

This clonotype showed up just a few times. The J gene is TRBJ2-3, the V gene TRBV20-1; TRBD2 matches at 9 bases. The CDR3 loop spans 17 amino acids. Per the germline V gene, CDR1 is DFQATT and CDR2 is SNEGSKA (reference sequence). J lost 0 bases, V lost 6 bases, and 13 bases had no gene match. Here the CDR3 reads CSARILPGLASTDTQYF. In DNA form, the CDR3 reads TGCAGTGCCCGTATACTACCGGGACTAGCTAGCACAGATACGCAGTATTTT.

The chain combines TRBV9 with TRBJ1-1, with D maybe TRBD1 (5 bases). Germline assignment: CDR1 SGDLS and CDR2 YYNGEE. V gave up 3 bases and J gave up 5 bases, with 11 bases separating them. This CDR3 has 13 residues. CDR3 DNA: TGTGCCAGCAGCGGGGGACGTTGGACTGAAGCTTTCTTT. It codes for CASSGGRWTEAFF.

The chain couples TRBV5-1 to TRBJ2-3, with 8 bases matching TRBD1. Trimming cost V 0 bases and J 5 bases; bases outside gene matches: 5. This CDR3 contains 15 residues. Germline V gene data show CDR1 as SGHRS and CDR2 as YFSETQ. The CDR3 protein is CASSLGTGGKDTQYF. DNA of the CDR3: TGCGCCAGCAGCTTGGGTACAGGGGGGAAAGATACGCAGTATTTT.

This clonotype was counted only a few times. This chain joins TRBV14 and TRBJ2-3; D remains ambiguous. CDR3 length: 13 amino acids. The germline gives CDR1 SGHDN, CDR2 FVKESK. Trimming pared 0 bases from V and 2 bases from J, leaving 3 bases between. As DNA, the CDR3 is TGTGCCAGCAGCCAAGATCTCACAGATACGCAGTATTTT. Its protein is CASSQDLTDTQYF.

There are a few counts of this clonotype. CDR3: CSARDPGKSWDIQYF. CDR3 nucleotides: TGCAGTGCTAGAGATCCGGGAAAAAGCTGGGACATTCAGTACTTC. The rearrangement uses TRBV20-1 and TRBJ2-4; D may be TRBD2 (5 bases). Per germline, CDR1 DFQATT and CDR2 SNEGSKA (reference sequence). Trimming took off 0 bases at V and 8 bases at J, with 17 bases between the two ends. The CDR3 sequence is 15 residues long.

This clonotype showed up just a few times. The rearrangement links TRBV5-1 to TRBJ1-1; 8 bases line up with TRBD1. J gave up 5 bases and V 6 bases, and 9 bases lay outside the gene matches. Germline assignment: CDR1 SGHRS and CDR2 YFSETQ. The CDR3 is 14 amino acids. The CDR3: CASKPTGGGTEAFF. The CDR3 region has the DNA TGCGCCAGCAAACCTACAGGGGGAGGAACTGAAGCTTTCTTT.

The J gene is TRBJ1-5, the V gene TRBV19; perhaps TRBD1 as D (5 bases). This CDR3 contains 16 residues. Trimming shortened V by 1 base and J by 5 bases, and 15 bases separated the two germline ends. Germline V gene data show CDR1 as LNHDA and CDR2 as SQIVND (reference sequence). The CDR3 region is CASSIVRGLGDQPQHF. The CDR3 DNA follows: TGTGCCAGTAGTATAGTTCGGGGTCTGGGGGATCAGCCCCAGCATTTT.

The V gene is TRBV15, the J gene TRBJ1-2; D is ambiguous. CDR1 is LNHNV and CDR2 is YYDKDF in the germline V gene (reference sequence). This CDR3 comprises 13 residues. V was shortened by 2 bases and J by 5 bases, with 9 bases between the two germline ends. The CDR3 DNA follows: TGTGCCACCAGCAGACAGGAGGGTTATGGCTACACCTTC. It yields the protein CATSRQEGYGYTF.

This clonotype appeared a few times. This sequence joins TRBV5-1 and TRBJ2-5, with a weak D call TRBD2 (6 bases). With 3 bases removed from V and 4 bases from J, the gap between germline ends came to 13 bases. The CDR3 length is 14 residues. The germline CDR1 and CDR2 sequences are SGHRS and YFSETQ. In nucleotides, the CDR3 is TGCGCCAGCAGCTACCAATCCGGGGGAGAGACCCAGTACTTC. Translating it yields CASSYQSGGETQYF.

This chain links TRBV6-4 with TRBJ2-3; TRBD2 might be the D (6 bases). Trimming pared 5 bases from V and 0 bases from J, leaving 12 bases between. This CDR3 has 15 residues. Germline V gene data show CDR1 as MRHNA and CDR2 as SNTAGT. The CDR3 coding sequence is TGTGCCAGCAGTACGGGGACTCTCAGCACAGATACGCAGTATTTT. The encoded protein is CASSTGTLSTDTQYF.

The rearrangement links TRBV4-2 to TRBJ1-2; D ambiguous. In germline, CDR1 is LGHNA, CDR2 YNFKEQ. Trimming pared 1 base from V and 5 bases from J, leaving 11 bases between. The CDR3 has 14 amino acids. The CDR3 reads CASSQATSGYGYTF. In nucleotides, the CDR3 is TGTGCCAGCAGCCAAGCAACATCAGGTTATGGCTACACCTTC.

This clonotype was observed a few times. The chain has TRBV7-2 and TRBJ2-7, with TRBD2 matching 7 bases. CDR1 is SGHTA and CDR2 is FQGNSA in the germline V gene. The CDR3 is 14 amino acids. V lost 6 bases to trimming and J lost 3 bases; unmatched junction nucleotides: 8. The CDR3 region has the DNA TGTGCCAGCAGGCGGGGGTTCGAAGTCTACGAGCAGTACTTC. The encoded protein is CASRRGFEVYEQYF.